This T cell receptor (beta chain) was observed in a study of CD8+ T cells in alopecia areata (dated by TCRdb to the late 2010s). As for the study more broadly: Treated patients were enrolled in an open-label pilot trial of oral tofacitinib at 5 to 10 mg twice daily for moderate-to-severe alopecia areata. RNA was extracted with the PAXgene miRNA kit for fixed scalp, the miRNeasy kit for PBMCs, and the RNeasy kit for mouse skin. Biopsies were taken from tofacitinib-treated patients at baseline and again at 4 and 24 weeks into treatment, and several of those patients also had a later scalp biopsy. In humans, TCRbeta sequencing was performed on scalp tissue and on sorted CD4+ and CD8+ peripheral blood T cells from healthy controls and from patients with patchy or totalis/universalis alopecia areata. TCRbeta CDR3 regions were amplified by immunoSEQ multiplex PCR with 35 Vbeta forward and 13 Jbeta reverse primers. To study T cell clonal expansion in alopecia areata, the researchers applied high-throughput TCRbeta sequencing to both the C3H/HeJ mouse model and human patients. Scalp clonality was compared across normal scalp (n=4), patchy alopecia areata scalp (n=8), and alopecia totalis/universalis scalp (n=8). Patients stayed on tofacitinib for 6 to 18 months and then had 6 months of follow-up off drug so that delayed response and recurrence could be assessed. The paper as a whole reports these results and caveats: Higher clonality and more expanded CD8+ clones were observed in lesional scalp than in normal scalp, particularly in alopecia totalis/universalis, a finding suggestive of antigenic drive. Scalp TCR repertoire analysis is complicated because resident alphabeta T cells in normal human skin are also sequenced, whereas mouse skin is dominated by gammadelta T cells. Shared TCR sequences between patients were less evident than in mice, which may be partly attributable to HLA diversity in the patient population.

V drops 1 base and J drops 0 bases, leaving 10 bases in between. The CDR3 spans 15 residues, from the cysteine through the phenylalanine. The only DNA kept is the CDR3, 45 bases in frame from the first base. CDR1 and CDR2 are drawn from the germline V gene (reference sequence): GTSNPN, SVGIG. Receptor libraries were prepared by the immunoSEQ multiplex PCR assay. RNA was extracted from all samples and reverse transcribed into cDNA, which served as template for TCR sequencing. SuperScript III was used for first-strand cDNA synthesis, primed with a 2:1 mix of oligo-dT and random hexamers. Amplification bias was assessed with a synthetic immune receptor repertoire, and residual bias was removed computationally. The paper's processing steps were these. Raw reads were preprocessed to remove errors, and CDR3 was defined by IMGT conventions from the conserved cysteine to phenylalanine. To get clonality, Shannon entropy was normalized by log2 of the number of productive unique TCRs and the result was subtracted from 1. CD4 or CD8 identity of scalp clones was inferred by cross-referencing scalp TCRbeta sequences with sorted blood CD4 and CD8 repertoires. The immuneACCESS repertoire file appears here via TCRdb, limited to in-frame rearrangements. These files lack a portion of the clones; in checked studies, under half of the deficit traces to unresolved V genes, and the cause of the others is not known. D and trimming were read from the DNA, whereas the V and J calls and clone size are those reported in that table. The sample contains 150,000 or so clones, over 70% of them found a single time. The ten biggest clones cover about 15% of the sample.

Details on this clone: Its cognate antigen has yet to be identified. Base-call qualities are not available, and no considerably larger clone is one nucleotide away.

The time point label here, explained by the study, means: baseline before oral tofacitinib. Peripheral blood and lesional scalp punch biopsies were obtained from patients with alopecia areata. PBMCs were isolated by density centrifugation and stained for CD3, CD4 and CD8, after which CD4+ and CD8+ T cells were sorted on a FACSAria. Source: CD8+ T cells sorted from blood, taken at week 0. The sequence was obtained from a human donor with alopecia areata. The V gene is TRBV30 and the J gene is TRBJ2-1; the D segment could be TRBD2, given 7 matching bases. The nucleotide sequence reads TGTGCCTGGAGTGCAGGGGAGGGCTCCTACAATGAGCAGTTCTTC. Its translation is CAWSAGEGSYNEQFF.